Presented here are 22 T cell receptor beta chains from one specimen sequenced in a study of post-analysis software for immune sequencing data. Study-level results: Comparison of patients with controls showed five or six TRBV segments more frequent in patients, TRBV5-6, TRBV5-1 and TRBV20-1 among them.

These TCRs' antigens remain unknown. The TCR beta cDNA libraries contained unique molecular identifiers. Each CDR3 protein is one row after TCRdb ran MiXCR on the PCR reads. Here the sample spans roughly 200,000 distinct CDR3 sequences, 29% being singletons. Input material: blood. These receptors originate from a girl aged 2-17 years with multiple sclerosis.

This clonotype was picked up a small number of times. The J gene is TRBJ2-1, the V gene TRBV3-1, with D maybe TRBD2 (6 bases). Germline values: CDR1 LGHDT, CDR2 YNNKEL (reference sequence). The CDR3 contains 13 residues. V was pared by 1 base and J by 8 bases, with 9 bases between. CDR3 region: CASSQALADEQFF. For the CDR3, the DNA is TGTGCCAGCAGCCAAGCACTAGCAGATGAGCAGTTCTTC.

The rearrangement joins TRBV25-1 to TRBJ1-1; D call uncertain. The CDR3 extends over 13 amino acids. Germline V gene lookup returns CDR1 MGHDK and CDR2 SYGVNS. Trimming removed 1 base at V and 10 bases at J, with 13 bases between. This CDR3 reads CASSESGSRAAFF. The CDR3 region has the DNA TGTGCCAGCAGTGAATCCGGCAGTCGCGCAGCTTTCTTT.

The V call is TRBV19, the J call TRBJ1-6, with D unresolved. The V and J ends lost 5 bases and 6 bases respectively, with 17 bases between them. Germline assignment: CDR1 LNHDA and CDR2 SQIVND (reference sequence). The CDR3 contains 16 residues. The CDR3 here is CASSPADGRLNSPLHF. The CDR3 region has the DNA TGTGCCAGTAGTCCGGCGGACGGACGTCTTAATTCACCCCTCCACTTT.

The rearrangement links TRBV19 to TRBJ1-1, with unresolved D. Germline V CDR1 and CDR2: LNHDA, SQIVND (reference sequence). CDR3 length: 12 amino acids. The V end lost 7 bases, the J end lost 7 bases, and 13 bases lay between the germline ends. CDR3 sequence (DNA): TGTGCCAGTATGCCCATGTGGGGTGAAGCTTTCTTT. As protein: CASMPMWGEAFF.

The J gene is TRBJ1-5, the V gene TRBV7-2; a weak D match, TRBD1 (5 bases). Germline V gives CDR1 SGHTA, CDR2 FQGNSA. The CDR3 runs 15 residues. Trimming pared 3 bases from V and 5 bases from J, leaving 14 bases between. The CDR3 reads CASSLGQGVYQPQHF. Here the CDR3 DNA reads TGTGCCAGCAGCTTGGGGCAGGGCGTTTATCAGCCCCAGCATTTT.

Many counts were recorded for this clonotype. The gene calls are TRBV6-6 and TRBJ2-7; TRBD2 matches at 14 bases. CDR3 size: 17 residues. The germline gives CDR1 MNHNY, CDR2 SVGAGI (reference sequence). V lost 2 bases to trimming and J lost 3 bases; unmatched junction nucleotides: 6. CDR3 coding DNA: TGTGCCAGCAGTTACGGGACTAGCGGGGGCCAGCACTACGAGCAGTACTTC. Encoded protein: CASSYGTSGGQHYEQYF.

This clonotype appeared many times. The V and J genes are TRBV12-3 or TRBV12-4 and TRBJ2-7; no clear D gene. This CDR3 region has 12 residues. V lost 6 bases to trimming and J lost 3 bases, with 9 bases between them. The CDR3, as DNA: TGTGCCAGCAGCGTTGACCACTACGAGCAGTACTTC. Amino acid sequence: CASSVDHYEQYF.

The chain is built from TRBV12-3 or TRBV12-4 and TRBJ2-7; the match to TRBD1 covers 7 bases. V gave up 1 base and J gave up 5 bases; unmatched junction bases: 5. CDR3 length equals 14 residues. CDR3 loop: CASSLGNRGDEQYF. The CDR3 DNA sequence: TGTGCCAGCAGTTTAGGAAACAGGGGTGACGAGCAGTACTTC.

This clonotype was seen a handful of times. The chain combines TRBV28 with TRBJ1-2; TRBD1 is a possible D gene (5 bases). Looked up from germline, CDR1 is MDHEN and CDR2 is SYDVKM. The CDR3 length is 16 residues. Between the trimmed V and J ends, which lost 3 bases and 4 bases, there was a span of 18 bases. The CDR3 DNA reads TGTGCCAGCAGTTTTGGGGGTGGGGAGAAGGGCTATGGCTACACCTTC. Translating it yields CASSFGGGEKGYGYTF.

This clonotype was observed many times. The gene calls are TRBV28 and TRBJ2-1; tentatively, D is TRBD1 (5 bases). Germline CDR1 is MDHEN and CDR2 is SYDVKM. The V gene lost 5 bases and the J gene lost 8 bases, with 10 bases spanning the gap. The CDR3 consists of 12 residues. CDR3 bases: TGTGCCAGCAGTATCAGGGTCTATGAGCAGTTCTTC. Translating gives CASSIRVYEQFF.

There are many counts of this clonotype. This sequence joins TRBV20-1 and TRBJ2-3; 9 bases align to TRBD2. Germline V gene sequence: CDR1 DFQATT, CDR2 SNEGSKA (reference sequence). CDR3 length: 17 residues. J was trimmed by 5 bases and V by 0 bases; bases with no gene match: 12. The CDR3 DNA reads as TGCAGTGCTAGAGATAGAGGAAGTCGACTAGCGGTAGATACGCAGTATTTT. Translated, it gives CSARDRGSRLAVDTQYF.

Worth noting for this clonotype: A read error may explain this, as a much larger clone is one base away. The CDR3 spells CGVVTSGGFYEQYF. The CDR3 region has the DNA TGCGGCGTTGTAACGTCAGGGGGCTTTTACGAGCAGTACTTC. The chain joins TRBV29-1 to TRBJ2-7, with TRBD1 matching 8 bases. This CDR3 contains 14 residues. Germline CDR1 SQVTM, CDR2 ANQGSEA.

This sequence joins TRBV3-1 and TRBJ1-2, with TRBD1 identical over 9 bases. The CDR3 extends over 16 amino acids. Germline loops: CDR1 LGHDT, CDR2 YNNKEL (reference sequence). With V trimmed by 2 bases and J by 1 base, 5 bases remained unmatched. DNA for the CDR3: TGTGCCAGCAGCCAACCTGGACAGGGGAGTAACTATGGCTACACCTTC. This translates into CASSQPGQGSNYGYTF.

This clonotype was seen many times. CDR3 sequence: CASSLDGYTF. In nucleotides, the CDR3 is TGTGCCAGCAGCTTAGACGGCTACACCTTC. The rearrangement joins TRBV7-9 to TRBJ1-2; D remains unclear. The V and J ends lost 1 base and 8 bases respectively, with 2 bases between them. The length of the CDR3 is 10 residues. Looked up from germline, CDR1 is SEHNR and CDR2 is FQNEAQ (reference sequence).

This clonotype was seen many times. V is TRBV3-1 and J is TRBJ2-5; 10 nucleotides agree with TRBD2. The germline V gene encodes CDR1 LGHDT and CDR2 YNNKEL (reference sequence). Trimming cost V 6 bases and J 6 bases; bases outside gene matches: 4. This CDR3 spans 13 amino acids. The CDR3: CASRTLAGKTQYF. The CDR3 nucleotides read TGTGCCAGCAGGACACTAGCGGGGAAGACCCAGTACTTC.

A few counts support this clonotype. V and J are TRBV28 and TRBJ1-2; 8 nucleotides align to TRBD1. The CDR3 runs 15 residues. V lost 7 bases, J lost 5 bases, and 12 bases stayed unmatched. Germline assignment: CDR1 MDHEN and CDR2 SYDVKM. The CDR3 region has the DNA TGTGCCAGCATCCCTGCCGGACAGGGAGGTTATGGCTACACCTTC. Protein product: CASIPAGQGGYGYTF.

This sequence joins TRBV20-1 and TRBJ2-7, with a possible D match to TRBD2 (6 bases). V lost 6 bases and J 6 bases, leaving 15 bases between the germline ends. Per germline, CDR1 DFQATT and CDR2 SNEGSKA (reference sequence). The CDR3 spans 12 residues. The CDR3 nucleotides read TGCAGTGCAAAGGGGAGGCCCACCGAGCAGTACTTC. This gives the protein CSAKGRPTEQYF.

The gene calls are TRBV7-9 and TRBJ1-1; D is undetermined. The length of the CDR3 is 13 residues. V was cut by 1 base and J by 3 bases, with 6 bases left in between. The germline gives CDR1 SEHNR, CDR2 FQNEAQ (reference sequence). CDR3 amino acids: CASSLVTDTEAFF. As DNA, the CDR3 is TGTGCCAGCAGCTTAGTTACGGACACTGAAGCTTTCTTT.

This sequence joins TRBV5-1 and TRBJ1-2, with D perhaps matching TRBD1 (5 bases). Germline lookup yields CDR1 SGHRS and CDR2 YFSETQ. The CDR3 sequence is 16 residues long. The V gene lost 6 bases and the J gene lost 3 bases, with 21 bases spanning the gap. The CDR3 nucleotides read TGCGCCAGCACCCTTGCGTCCGGGGCCAAGGACTATGGCTACACCTTC. Protein: CASTLASGAKDYGYTF.

This clonotype occurred a few times. One base away lies a much larger clone, so this may be a sequencing read error. The chain carries TRBV28 and TRBJ2-7; tentatively, D is TRBD1 (6 bases). CDR1 is MDHEN, CDR2 SYDVKM, per germline. Trimming left V 6 bases short and J 3 bases short, with 12 bases between. CDR3 size: 13 residues. CDR3 DNA sequence: TGTGCCAGCAGCACAGGGAGCGACTACGAGCAGTACTTC. Protein: CASSTGSDYEQYF.

This clonotype was picked up many times. The V and J genes are TRBV7-9 and TRBJ1-2; the match to TRBD1 covers 7 bases. The CDR3 has 16 amino acids. Germline loops: CDR1 SEHNR, CDR2 FQNEAQ (reference sequence). With 0 bases clipped from V and 4 bases from J, the junction kept 8 bases outside the gene matches. The CDR3 bases are TGTGCCAGCAGCTTAGCCTACGGACAGGCCGCCTATGGCTACACCTTC. This codes for CASSLAYGQAAYGYTF.

Points on this clonotype: One base away lies a much larger clone, so this may be a sequencing read error. V gene TRBV5-1 combines with J gene TRBJ2-4, with D perhaps assigned TRBD1 or TRBD2 (5 bases each). V lost 4 bases, J lost 15 bases, and 17 bases lay in between. The CDR3 runs to 12 residues. The germline V gene has CDR1 SGHRS and CDR2 YFSETQ. This chain's CDR3 is CASSAGAYERYF. CDR3 bases: TGCGCCAGCAGCGCCGGGGCCTACGAGCGGTACTTC.